Below, 10 T cell receptor beta chains from the same sample are listed, as sequenced in a study of response to subunit inactivated influenza vaccine. TCRdb reprocessed the RT-PCR reads with MiXCR, giving one entry per CDR3 protein. The sample has 150,000 to 200,000 distinct CDR3 sequences, about an eighth seen once. This sample also appeared in a second study, on T cells expressing NK-cell markers. As that report states: UMI-tagged 5'RACE template switching yielded the TCR beta cDNA.

Source: CD8+ T cells sorted from PBMCs, taken 11 to 12 days after vaccination. These receptor sequences come from a man aged 45 to 65 who received an inactivated influenza vaccine.

The rearrangement joins TRBV7-9 to TRBJ2-2; D is uncertain. Trimming took off 5 bases at V and 3 bases at J, with 16 bases between the two ends. The length of the CDR3 is 16 residues. Germline-derived CDR1 and CDR2 are SEHNR and FQNEAQ (reference sequence). The CDR3 loop is CASSPRETGYTGELFF. DNA for the CDR3: TGTGCCAGCAGCCCACGTGAGACGGGTTACACCGGGGAGCTGTTTTTT.

This clonotype was observed a few times. The chain combines TRBV20-1 with TRBJ2-1, with D perhaps TRBD2 (6 bases). This CDR3 has 15 amino acids. V was clipped by 1 base and J by 2 bases, with 12 bases between them. Germline lookup yields CDR1 DFQATT and CDR2 SNEGSKA (reference sequence). The CDR3 nucleotides read TGCAGTGCTAGAGTAGAGGTAGCGGCCTACAATGAGCAGTTCTTC. This gives the protein CSARVEVAAYNEQFF.

This sequence joins TRBV27 and TRBJ2-5; 9 bases line up with TRBD1. This CDR3 spans 14 amino acids. Germline CDR1 and CDR2: MNHEY and SMNVEV (reference sequence). The J segment lost 5 bases and the V segment lost 3 bases, leaving 4 bases of the junction unmatched. The chain's CDR3 is CASSFYRGLETQYF. The CDR3 DNA follows: TGTGCCAGCAGTTTCTACAGGGGGCTTGAGACCCAGTACTTC.

This clonotype was counted a few times. J is TRBJ2-1 and V is TRBV9; 7 bases fit TRBD2. With 4 bases clipped from V and 6 bases from J, the junction kept 13 bases outside the gene matches. This CDR3 spans 16 amino acids. Germline assignment: CDR1 SGDLS and CDR2 YYNGEE. This CDR3 reads CASSPPGGEASNEQFF. CDR3 DNA: TGTGCCAGCAGCCCCCCTGGGGGGGAGGCCAGCAATGAGCAGTTCTTC.

Many counts were recorded for this clonotype. The chain joins TRBV7-2 to TRBJ2-1, with D unresolved. V lost 5 bases and J lost 10, with 12 bases in between. This CDR3 has 12 residues. Germline CDR1 reads SGHTA; CDR2 reads FQGNSA. This chain's CDR3 is CASSQSFSEQFF. In DNA, the CDR3 is TGTGCCAGCAGCCAGAGTTTTTCCGAGCAGTTCTTC.

The V and J genes are TRBV6-5 and TRBJ2-5; a possible D gene is TRBD1 (5 bases). CDR1 and CDR2 from the germline V gene are MNHEY and SVGAGI. This CDR3 has 18 amino acids. V dropped 0 bases and J dropped 2 bases, with 19 bases sitting between them. CDR3 bases: TGTGCCAGCAGTTACTCGCTTGACAGCGAGAAACCACAAGAGACCCAGTACTTC. Its translation: CASSYSLDSEKPQETQYF.

This rearrangement joins TRBV20-1 to TRBJ2-7; D gene unclear. The CDR3 runs 11 residues. The V and J ends lost 2 bases and 3 bases respectively, with 5 bases between them. Germline CDR1 reads DFQATT; CDR2 reads SNEGSKA (reference sequence). In DNA form, the CDR3 reads TGCAGTGCTAGAAAGGGCTACGAGCAGTACTTC. It specifies CSARKGYEQYF.

A few counts support this clonotype. This chain joins TRBV7-9 and TRBJ2-3, with D perhaps TRBD1 (6 bases). The CDR3 extends over 17 amino acids. Germline CDR1 is SEHNR and CDR2 is FQNEAQ (reference sequence). Trimming shortened V by 3 bases and J by 2 bases, and 18 bases separated the two germline ends. CDR3 in DNA: TGTGCCAGCAGCTTGTATGGCTTAGGACAGATCACAGATACGCAGTATTTT. As protein: CASSLYGLGQITDTQYF.

Many counts were recorded for this clonotype. This chain uses TRBV7-9 with TRBJ2-5, with TRBD1 as a possible D gene (7 bases). The germline V gene has CDR1 SEHNR and CDR2 FQNEAQ (reference sequence). There are 15 residues in the CDR3. The V end was cut by 0 bases, the J end by 3 bases, with 11 bases between. The CDR3 loop reads CASSLAQGGEETQYF. For the CDR3, the DNA is TGTGCCAGCAGCTTAGCGCAGGGGGGAGAAGAGACCCAGTACTTC.

The genes are TRBV3-1 and TRBJ2-1; 12 positions match TRBD2. V was pared by 3 bases and J by 5 bases, with 17 bases of the junction left unmatched. In germline, CDR1 is LGHDT, CDR2 YNNKEL (reference sequence). This CDR3 has 20 residues. CDR3 sequence: CASSHPLGLAGSRNHNEQFF. As DNA, the CDR3 is TGTGCCAGCAGCCACCCCCTCGGACTAGCGGGGTCGCGCAATCACAATGAGCAGTTCTTC.